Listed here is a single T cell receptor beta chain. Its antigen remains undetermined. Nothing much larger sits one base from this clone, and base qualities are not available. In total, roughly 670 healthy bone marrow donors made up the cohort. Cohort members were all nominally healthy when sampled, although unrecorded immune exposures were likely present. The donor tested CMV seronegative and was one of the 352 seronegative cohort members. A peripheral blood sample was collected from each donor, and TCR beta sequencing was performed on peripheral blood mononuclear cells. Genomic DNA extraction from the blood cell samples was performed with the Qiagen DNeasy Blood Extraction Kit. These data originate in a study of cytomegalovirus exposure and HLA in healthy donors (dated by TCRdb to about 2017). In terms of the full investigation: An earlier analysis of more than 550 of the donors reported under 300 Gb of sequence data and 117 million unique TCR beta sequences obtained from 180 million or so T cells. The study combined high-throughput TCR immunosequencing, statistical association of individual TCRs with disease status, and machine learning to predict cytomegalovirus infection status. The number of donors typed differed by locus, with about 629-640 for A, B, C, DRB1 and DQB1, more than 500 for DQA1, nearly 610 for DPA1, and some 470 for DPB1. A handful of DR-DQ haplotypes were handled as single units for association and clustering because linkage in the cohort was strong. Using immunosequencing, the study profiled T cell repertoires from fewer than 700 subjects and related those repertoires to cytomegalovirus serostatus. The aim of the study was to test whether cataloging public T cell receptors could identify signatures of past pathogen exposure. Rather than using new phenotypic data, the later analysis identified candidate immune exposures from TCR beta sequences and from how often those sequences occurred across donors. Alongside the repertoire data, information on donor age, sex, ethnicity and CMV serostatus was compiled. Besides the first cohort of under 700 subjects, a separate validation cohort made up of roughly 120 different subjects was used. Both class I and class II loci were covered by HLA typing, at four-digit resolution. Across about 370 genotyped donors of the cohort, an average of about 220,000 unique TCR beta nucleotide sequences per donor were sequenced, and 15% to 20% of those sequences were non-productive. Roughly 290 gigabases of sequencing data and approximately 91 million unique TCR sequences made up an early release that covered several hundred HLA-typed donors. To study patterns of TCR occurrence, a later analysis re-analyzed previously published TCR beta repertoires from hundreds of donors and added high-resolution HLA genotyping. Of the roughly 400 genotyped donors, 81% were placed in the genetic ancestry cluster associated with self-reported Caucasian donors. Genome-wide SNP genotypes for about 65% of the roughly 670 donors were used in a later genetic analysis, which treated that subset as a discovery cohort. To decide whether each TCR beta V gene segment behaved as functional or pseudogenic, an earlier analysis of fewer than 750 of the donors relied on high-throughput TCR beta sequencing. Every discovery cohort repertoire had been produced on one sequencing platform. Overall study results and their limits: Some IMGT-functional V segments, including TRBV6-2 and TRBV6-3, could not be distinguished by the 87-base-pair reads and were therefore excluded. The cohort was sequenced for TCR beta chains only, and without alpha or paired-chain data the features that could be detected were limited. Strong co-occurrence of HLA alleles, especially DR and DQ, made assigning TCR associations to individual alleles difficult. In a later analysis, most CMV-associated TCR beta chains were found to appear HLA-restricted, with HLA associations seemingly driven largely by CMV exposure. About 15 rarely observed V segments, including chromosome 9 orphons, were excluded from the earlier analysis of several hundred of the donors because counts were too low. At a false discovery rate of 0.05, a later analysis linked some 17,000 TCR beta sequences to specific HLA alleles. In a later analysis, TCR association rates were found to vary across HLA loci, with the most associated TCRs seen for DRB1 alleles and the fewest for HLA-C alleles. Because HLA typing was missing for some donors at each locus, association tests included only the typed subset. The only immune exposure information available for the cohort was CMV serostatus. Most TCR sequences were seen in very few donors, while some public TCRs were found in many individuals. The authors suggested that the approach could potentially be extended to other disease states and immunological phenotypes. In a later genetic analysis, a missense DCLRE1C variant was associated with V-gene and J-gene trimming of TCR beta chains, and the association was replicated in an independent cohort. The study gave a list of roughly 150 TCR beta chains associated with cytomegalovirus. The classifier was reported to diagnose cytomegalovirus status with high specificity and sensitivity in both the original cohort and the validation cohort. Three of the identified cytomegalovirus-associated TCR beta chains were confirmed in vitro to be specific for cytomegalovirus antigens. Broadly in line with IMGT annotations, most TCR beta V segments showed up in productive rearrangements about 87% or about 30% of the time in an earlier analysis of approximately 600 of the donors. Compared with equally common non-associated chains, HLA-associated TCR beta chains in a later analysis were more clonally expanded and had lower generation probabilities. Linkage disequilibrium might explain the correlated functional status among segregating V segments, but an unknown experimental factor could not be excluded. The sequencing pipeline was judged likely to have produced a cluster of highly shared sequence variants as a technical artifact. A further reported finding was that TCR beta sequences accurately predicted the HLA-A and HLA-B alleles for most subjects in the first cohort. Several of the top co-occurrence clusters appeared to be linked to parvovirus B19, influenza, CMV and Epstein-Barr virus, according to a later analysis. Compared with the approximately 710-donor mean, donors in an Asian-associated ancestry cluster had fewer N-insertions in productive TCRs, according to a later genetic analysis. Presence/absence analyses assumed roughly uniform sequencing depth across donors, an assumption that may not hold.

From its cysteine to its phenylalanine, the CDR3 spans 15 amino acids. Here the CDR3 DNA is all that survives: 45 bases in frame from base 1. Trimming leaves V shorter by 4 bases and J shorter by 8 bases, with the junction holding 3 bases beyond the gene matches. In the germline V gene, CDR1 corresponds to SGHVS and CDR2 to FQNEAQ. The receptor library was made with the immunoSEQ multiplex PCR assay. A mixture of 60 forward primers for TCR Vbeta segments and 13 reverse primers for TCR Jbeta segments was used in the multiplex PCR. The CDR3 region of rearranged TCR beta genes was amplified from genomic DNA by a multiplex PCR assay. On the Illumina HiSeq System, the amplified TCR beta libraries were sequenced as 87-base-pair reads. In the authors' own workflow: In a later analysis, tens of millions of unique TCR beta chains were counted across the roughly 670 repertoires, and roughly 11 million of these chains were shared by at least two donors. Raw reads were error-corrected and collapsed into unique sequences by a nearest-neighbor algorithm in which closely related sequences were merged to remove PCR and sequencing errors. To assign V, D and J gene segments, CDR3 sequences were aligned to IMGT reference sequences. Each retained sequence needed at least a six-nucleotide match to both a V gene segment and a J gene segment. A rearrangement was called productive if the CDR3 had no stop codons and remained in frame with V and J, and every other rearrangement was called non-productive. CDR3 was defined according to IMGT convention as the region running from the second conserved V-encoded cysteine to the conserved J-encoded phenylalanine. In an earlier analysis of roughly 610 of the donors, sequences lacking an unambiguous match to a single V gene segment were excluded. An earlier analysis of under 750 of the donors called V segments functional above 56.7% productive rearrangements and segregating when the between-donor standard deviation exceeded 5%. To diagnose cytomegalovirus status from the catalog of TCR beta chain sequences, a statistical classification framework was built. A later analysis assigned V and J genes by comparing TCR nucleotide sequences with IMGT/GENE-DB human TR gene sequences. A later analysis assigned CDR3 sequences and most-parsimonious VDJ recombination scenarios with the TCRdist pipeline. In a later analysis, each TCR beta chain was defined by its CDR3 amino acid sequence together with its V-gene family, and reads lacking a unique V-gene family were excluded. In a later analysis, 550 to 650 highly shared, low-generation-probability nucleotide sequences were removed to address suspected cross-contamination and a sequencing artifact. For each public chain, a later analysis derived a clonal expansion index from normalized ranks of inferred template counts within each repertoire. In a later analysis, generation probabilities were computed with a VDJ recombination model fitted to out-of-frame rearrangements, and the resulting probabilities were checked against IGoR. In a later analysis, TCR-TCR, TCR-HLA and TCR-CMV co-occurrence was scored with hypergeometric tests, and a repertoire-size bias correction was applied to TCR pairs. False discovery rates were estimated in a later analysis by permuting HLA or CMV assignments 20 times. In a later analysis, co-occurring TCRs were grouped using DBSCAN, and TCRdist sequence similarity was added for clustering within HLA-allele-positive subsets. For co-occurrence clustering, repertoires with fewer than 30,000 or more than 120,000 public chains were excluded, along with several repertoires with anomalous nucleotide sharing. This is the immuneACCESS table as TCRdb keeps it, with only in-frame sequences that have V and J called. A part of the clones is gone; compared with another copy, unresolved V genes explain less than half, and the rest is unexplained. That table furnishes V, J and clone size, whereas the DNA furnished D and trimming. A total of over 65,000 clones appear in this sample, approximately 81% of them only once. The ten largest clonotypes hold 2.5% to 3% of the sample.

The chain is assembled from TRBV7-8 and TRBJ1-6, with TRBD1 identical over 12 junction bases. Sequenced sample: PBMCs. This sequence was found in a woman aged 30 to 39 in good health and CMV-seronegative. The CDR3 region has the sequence CASSWGQGADSPLHF. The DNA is TGTGCCAGCAGCTGGGGACAGGGGGCGGATTCACCCCTCCACTTT. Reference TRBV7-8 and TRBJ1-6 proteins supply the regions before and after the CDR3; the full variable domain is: GAGVSQSPRYKVAKRGQDVALRCDPISGHVSLFWYQQALGQGPEFLTYFQNEAQLDKSGLPSDRFFAERPEGSVSTLKIQRTQQEDSAVYLCASSWGQGADSPLHFGNGTRLTVT.